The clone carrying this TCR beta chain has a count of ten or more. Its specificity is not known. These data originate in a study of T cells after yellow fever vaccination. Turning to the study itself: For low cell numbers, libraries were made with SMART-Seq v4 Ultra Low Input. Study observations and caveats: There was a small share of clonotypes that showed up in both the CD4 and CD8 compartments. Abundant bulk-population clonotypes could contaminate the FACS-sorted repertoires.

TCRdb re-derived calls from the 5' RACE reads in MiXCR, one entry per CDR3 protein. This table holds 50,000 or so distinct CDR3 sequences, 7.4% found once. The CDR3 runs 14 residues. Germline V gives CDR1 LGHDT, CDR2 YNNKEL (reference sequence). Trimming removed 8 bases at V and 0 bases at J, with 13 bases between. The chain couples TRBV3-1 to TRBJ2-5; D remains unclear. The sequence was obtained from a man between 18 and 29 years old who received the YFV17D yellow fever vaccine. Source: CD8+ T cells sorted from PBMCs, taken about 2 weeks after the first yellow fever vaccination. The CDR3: CASLGPLDQETQYF. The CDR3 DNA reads TGTGCCAGCTTGGGCCCCCTGGACCAAGAGACCCAGTACTTC.